This T cell receptor beta chain stems from a study of T cells in Graves' hyperthyroidism and ophthalmopathy. Germline V gene data show CDR1 as SGHVS and CDR2 as FQNEAQ. This CDR3 has 15 residues. V lost 5 bases, J lost 5 bases, and 6 bases stayed unmatched. RNA transcripts provided the source from which TCR beta CDR3 regions were amplified. When the TCR CDR3 underwent first-round RT-PCR, the HTBI primer set was used. TCRdb analysed the multiplex PCR reads with MiXCR anew, one entry per CDR3 protein. The sample holds 450,000 to 700,000 distinct CDR3 sequences, 35% to 55% seen once. This clonotype was picked up one time. Its target is not known. Patients with uncontrolled infections, other autoimmune diseases, pregnancy or lactation were excluded. Findings of the study overall: Prediction of ophthalmopathy progression came a median around 7.1 months pre-onset.

The chain couples TRBV7-8 to TRBJ2-7; 13 bases line up with TRBD2. The receptor was derived from a woman younger than 35 with Graves' hyperthyroidism. The sequencing input was peripheral blood or thyroid tissue (not recorded which). The CDR3, as DNA: TGTGCCAGCAGCCCGTGGACTAGCGGGAGTAACGAGCAGTACTTC. Translated, it gives CASSPWTSGSNEQYF.